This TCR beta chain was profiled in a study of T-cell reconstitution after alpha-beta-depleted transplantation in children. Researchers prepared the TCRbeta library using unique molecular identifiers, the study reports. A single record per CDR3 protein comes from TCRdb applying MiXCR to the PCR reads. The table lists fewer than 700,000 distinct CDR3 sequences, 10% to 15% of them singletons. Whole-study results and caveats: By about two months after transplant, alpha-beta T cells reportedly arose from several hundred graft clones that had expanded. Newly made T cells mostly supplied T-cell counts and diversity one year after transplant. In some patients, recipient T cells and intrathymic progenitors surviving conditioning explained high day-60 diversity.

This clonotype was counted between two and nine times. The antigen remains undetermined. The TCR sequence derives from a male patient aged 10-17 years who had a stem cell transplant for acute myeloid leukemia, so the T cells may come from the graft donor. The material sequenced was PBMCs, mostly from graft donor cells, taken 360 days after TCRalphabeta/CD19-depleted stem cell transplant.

The DNA for the CDR3 is TGTGCCAGCAGCTTTGGTGGGTCCTACTACGAGCAGTACTTC. Its protein product is CASSFGGSYYEQYF. The V gene is TRBV7-2, the J gene TRBJ2-7; D is uncertain. Germline assignment: CDR1 SGHTA and CDR2 FQGNSA. The CDR3 consists of 14 residues. V was cut by 3 bases and J by 3 bases, with 12 bases left in between.